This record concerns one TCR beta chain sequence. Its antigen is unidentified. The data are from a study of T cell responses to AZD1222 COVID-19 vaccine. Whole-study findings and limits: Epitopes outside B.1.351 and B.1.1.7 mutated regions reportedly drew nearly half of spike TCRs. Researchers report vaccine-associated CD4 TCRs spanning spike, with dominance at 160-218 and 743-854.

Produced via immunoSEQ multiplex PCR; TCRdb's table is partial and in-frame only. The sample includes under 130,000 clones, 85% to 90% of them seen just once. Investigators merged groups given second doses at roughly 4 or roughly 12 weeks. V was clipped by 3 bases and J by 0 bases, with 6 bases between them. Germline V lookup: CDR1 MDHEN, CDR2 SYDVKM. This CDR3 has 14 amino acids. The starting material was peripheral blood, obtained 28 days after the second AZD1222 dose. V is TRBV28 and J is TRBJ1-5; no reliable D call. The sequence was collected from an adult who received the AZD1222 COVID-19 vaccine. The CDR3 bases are TGTGCCAGCAGTTTCGGGAATAGCAATCAGCCCCAGCATTTT. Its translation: CASSFGNSNQPQHF.